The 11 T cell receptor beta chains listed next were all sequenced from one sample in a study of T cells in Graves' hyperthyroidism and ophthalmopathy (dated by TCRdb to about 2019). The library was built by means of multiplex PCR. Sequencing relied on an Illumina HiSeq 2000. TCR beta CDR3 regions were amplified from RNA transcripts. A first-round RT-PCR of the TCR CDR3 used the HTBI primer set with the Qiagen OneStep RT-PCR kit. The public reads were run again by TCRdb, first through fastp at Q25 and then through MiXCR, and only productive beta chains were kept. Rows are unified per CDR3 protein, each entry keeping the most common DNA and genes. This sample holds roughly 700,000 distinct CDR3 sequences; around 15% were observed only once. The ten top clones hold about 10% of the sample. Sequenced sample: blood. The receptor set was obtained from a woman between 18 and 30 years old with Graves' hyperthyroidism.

The CDR3 region is CSVEGPDEQYF. The DNA for the CDR3 is TGCAGCGTTGAGGGGCCCGACGAGCAGTACTTC. The V call is TRBV29-1, the J call TRBJ2-7, with D possibly matching TRBD1 (5 bases). Per the germline V gene, CDR1 is SQVTM and CDR2 is ANQGSEA. The V gene lost 3 bases and the J gene lost 5 bases, with 8 bases spanning the gap. The CDR3 has 11 amino acids.

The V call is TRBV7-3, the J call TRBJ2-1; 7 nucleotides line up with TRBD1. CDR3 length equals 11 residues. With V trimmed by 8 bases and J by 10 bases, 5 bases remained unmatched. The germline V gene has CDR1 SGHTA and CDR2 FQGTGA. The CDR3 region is CASGTVQEQFF. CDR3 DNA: TGTGCCAGCGGGACAGTCCAGGAGCAGTTCTTC.

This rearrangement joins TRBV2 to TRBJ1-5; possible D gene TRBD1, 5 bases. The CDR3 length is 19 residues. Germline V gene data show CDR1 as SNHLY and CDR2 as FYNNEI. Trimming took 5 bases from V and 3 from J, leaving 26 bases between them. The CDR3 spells CASSYDIPETAGNNQPQHF. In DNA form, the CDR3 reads TGTGCCAGCAGTTACGATATACCTGAGACAGCCGGAAACAATCAGCCCCAGCATTTT.

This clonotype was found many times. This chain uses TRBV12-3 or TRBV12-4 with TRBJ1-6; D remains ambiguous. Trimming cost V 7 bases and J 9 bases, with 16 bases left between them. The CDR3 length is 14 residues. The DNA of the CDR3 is TGTGCCAGCACACTTCGGGCGACGGGTTCACCCCTCCACTTT. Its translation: CASTLRATGSPLHF.

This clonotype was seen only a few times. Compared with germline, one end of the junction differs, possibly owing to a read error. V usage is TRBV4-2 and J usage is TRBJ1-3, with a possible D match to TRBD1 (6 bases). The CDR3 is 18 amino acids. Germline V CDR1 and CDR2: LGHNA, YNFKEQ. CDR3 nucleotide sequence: TGTGCCAGCAGCCAGCTCACAAGGGACACATACTCTGGAAACACCACATATTTT. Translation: CASSQLTRDTYSGNTTYF.

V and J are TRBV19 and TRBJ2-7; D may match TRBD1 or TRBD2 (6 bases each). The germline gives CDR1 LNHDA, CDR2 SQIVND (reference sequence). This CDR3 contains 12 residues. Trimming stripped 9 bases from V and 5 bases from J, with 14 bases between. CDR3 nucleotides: TGTGCCAGCGGGGGCCTGAGGAACGAGCAGTACTTC. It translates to CASGGLRNEQYF.

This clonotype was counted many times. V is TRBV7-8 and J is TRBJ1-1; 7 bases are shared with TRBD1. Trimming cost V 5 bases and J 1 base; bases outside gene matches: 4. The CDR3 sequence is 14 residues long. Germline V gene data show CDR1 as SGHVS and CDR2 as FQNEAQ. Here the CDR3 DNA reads TGTGCCAGCAGCCATACAGGGGCGAACACTGAAGCTTTCTTT. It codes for CASSHTGANTEAFF. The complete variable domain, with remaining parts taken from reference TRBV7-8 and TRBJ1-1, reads GAGVSQSPRYKVAKRGQDVALRCDPISGHVSLFWYQQALGQGPEFLTYFQNEAQLDKSGLPSDRFFAERPEGSVSTLKIQRTQQEDSAVYLCASSHTGANTEAFFGQGTRLTVV.

The CDR3 loop reads CSVGTTRGVNTEAFF. The DNA for the CDR3 is TGCAGCGTAGGGACAACACGCGGGGTGAACACTGAAGCTTTCTTT. The rearrangement joins TRBV29-1 to TRBJ1-1, with D possibly TRBD1 on 6 matching bases. CDR1 is SQVTM, CDR2 ANQGSEA, per germline. The CDR3 is 15 residues long. Deletions cut 6 bases from V and 0 bases from J, with 17 bases between.

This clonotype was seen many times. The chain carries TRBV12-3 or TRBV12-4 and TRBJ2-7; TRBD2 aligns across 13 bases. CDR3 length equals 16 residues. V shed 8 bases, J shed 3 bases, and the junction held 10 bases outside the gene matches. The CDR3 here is CASALLGLAGYYEQYF. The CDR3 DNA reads TGTGCCAGCGCCTTATTGGGACTAGCGGGATACTACGAGCAGTACTTC.

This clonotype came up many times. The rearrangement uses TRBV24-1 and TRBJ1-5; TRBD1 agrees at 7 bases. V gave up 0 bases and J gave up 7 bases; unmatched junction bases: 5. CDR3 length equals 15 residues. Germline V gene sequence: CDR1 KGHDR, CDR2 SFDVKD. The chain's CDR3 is CATSDLKGAQQPQHF. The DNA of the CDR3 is TGTGCCACCAGTGATTTGAAGGGGGCGCAGCAGCCCCAGCATTTT.

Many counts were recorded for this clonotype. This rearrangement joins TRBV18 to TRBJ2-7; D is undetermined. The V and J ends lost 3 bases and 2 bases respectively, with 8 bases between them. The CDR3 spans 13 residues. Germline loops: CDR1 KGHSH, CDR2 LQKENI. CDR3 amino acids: CASSPSIAYEQYF. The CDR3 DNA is TGTGCCAGCTCACCCTCCATTGCCTACGAGCAGTACTTC.